Shown below are 8 T cell receptor beta chains from a single sample sequenced in a study of OX40 agonist ivuxolimab in advanced cancers. Produced via immunoSEQ multiplex PCR; TCRdb's table is partial and in-frame only. In the table there are roughly 77,000 clones, approximately 81% of which are singletons. This specimen consisted of CD4+ or CD8+ T cells sorted from blood, obtained in a trial of the OX40 agonist ivuxolimab. These receptors were collected from an adult with an advanced solid tumor such as melanoma, head and neck, liver or kidney cancer.

The genes are TRBV29-1 and TRBJ2-4, with 8 bases identical to TRBD2. Germline assignment: CDR1 SQVTM and CDR2 ANQGSEA. J was trimmed by 2 bases and V by 3 bases; bases with no gene match: 9. The CDR3 contains 16 residues. The CDR3 region has the DNA TGCAGCGTTGAGGTTGGGGCGGGAGGATCCAAAAACATTCAGTACTTC. This sequence encodes CSVEVGAGGSKNIQYF. Variable domain in full (rest from reference TRBV29-1 and TRBJ2-4): SAVISQKPSRDICQRGTSLTIQCQVDSQVTMMFWYRQQPGQSLTLIATANQGSEATYESGFVIDKFPISRPNLTFSTLTVSNMSPEDSSIYLCSVEVGAGGSKNIQYFGAGTRLSVL.

V is TRBV7-9 and J is TRBJ1-6; no reliable D call. Germline V gene lookup returns CDR1 SEHNR and CDR2 FQNEAQ (reference sequence). The CDR3 contains 12 residues. CDR3 coding DNA: TGTGCTATCGGCTCCTATAATTCACCCCTCCACTTT. It codes for CAIGSYNSPLHF.

This clone was seen only once. This sequence joins TRBV29-1 and TRBJ1-1; D call uncertain. Trimming left V 3 bases short and J 1 base short, with 21 bases between. CDR3 length: 17 residues. Germline lookup yields CDR1 SQVTM and CDR2 ANQGSEA. This CDR3 is CSVEVTLGPNTNTEAFF. DNA for the CDR3: TGCAGCGTTGAGGTGACTCTCGGTCCTAATACGAACACTGAAGCTTTCTTT.

The chain recombines TRBV28 with TRBJ2-3; 12 bases line up with TRBD2. The CDR3 is 15 amino acids. With 8 bases clipped from V and 4 bases from J, the junction kept 7 bases outside the gene matches. Germline V gene data show CDR1 as MDHEN and CDR2 as SYDVKM. In DNA form, the CDR3 reads TGTGCCAGCCCCCCTAGCGGGGGGGTTGCAGATACGCAGTATTTT. Translated, it gives CASPPSGGVADTQYF.

J is TRBJ1-5 and V is TRBV6-4; 10 nucleotides match TRBD1. From germline, CDR1 is MRHNA and CDR2 SNTAGT. Unmatched junction bases numbered 16, after V lost 8 bases and J lost 3 bases. CDR3 length: 18 amino acids. The CDR3 DNA sequence: TGTGCCAGCCGCGATGCCTCGGGACAGGGGAGGCTCAATCAGCCCCAGCATTTT. It codes for CASRDASGQGRLNQPQHF.

The chain has TRBV18 and TRBJ2-1, with TRBD1 identical over 7 bases. The CDR3 sequence is 12 residues long. Germline V gene data show CDR1 as KGHSH and CDR2 as LQKENI. V lost 5 bases, J lost 7 bases, and 2 bases stayed unmatched. The CDR3 sequence is CASSVQGNEQFF. DNA of the CDR3: TGTGCCAGCTCAGTACAGGGGAATGAGCAGTTCTTC.

The chain joins TRBV7-2 to TRBJ2-1, with 10 nucleotides matching TRBD2. The CDR3 is 20 residues long. With 0 bases clipped from V and 3 bases from J, the junction kept 14 bases outside the gene matches. Germline assignment: CDR1 SGHTA and CDR2 FQGNSA. The CDR3, as DNA: TGTGCCAGCAGCTTAGCGCTGGGGCTAGCGGGGGTGCCCAACTACAATGAGCAGTTCTTC. This codes for CASSLALGLAGVPNYNEQFF. Filled out from reference TRBV7-2 and TRBJ2-1, the complete variable domain reads GAGVSQSPSNKVTEKGKDVELRCDPISGHTALYWYRQSLGQGLEFLIYFQGNSAPDKSGLPSDRFSAERTGGSVSTLTIQRTQQEDSAVYLCASSLALGLAGVPNYNEQFFGPGTRLTVL.

This clone showed up just once. J is TRBJ2-3 and V is TRBV7-9, with 10 nucleotides matching TRBD2. Germline V lookup: CDR1 SEHNR, CDR2 FQNEAQ (reference sequence). There are 17 residues in the CDR3. J was trimmed by 4 bases and V by 5 bases; bases with no gene match: 12. The CDR3 loop is CASSTFPASGSPDTQYF. CDR3 nucleotide sequence: TGTGCCAGCAGCACGTTCCCTGCTAGCGGGAGCCCAGATACGCAGTATTTT.